The clone carrying this T cell receptor beta chain has ten or more counts. The germline gene is not matched at one end of the junction; a read error may be the cause. MiXCR, run by TCRdb on the 5' RACE reads, gives a single entry per CDR3 protein. The table shows approximately 590,000 distinct CDR3 sequences, with more than 9% occurring only once. The data derive from a study of identical twins. The CDR3 covers 18 residues. The V gene's germline CDR1 is SGHAT and CDR2 FQDESV (reference sequence). These sequences were also reported in another study, on yellow fever vaccine responses in identical twins.

Material: PBMCs. This TCR was recovered from a woman younger than 30 in good health. The chain carries TRBV11-1 and TRBJ2-7, with a possible D match to TRBD1 (6 bases). The CDR3, as DNA: TGTGCCAGCAGCTTAGTCCAGACAGGCCTACCCGCGGCAGGGAAGGTGCACTTC. As protein: CASSLVQTGLPAAGKVHF.